The 21 T cell receptor beta chains listed next were all sequenced from one sample in a study of blood T cell repertoires in COVID-19 (dated by TCRdb to about 2020). Receptors were amplified or captured by the immunoSEQ multiplex PCR assay. TCRdb took this table from immuneACCESS and kept in-frame rearrangements with V and J called. Such tables lack part of the clones; where checked against another copy, unresolved V genes explain under half of the gap, and the rest is unexplained. The sample data list about 160,000 clones, and roughly 73% of these were observed just once. In total, the top ten clones hold roughly 2.8% of the sample. Sequencing was performed on peripheral blood. The receptors come from a man aged 65 to 79 with acute or convalescent COVID-19.

The count of this clone is one. The chain has TRBV11-2 and TRBJ1-2; 8 nucleotides agree with TRBD1. The CDR3 totals 14 residues. V lost 1 base and J lost 6; bases outside the gene matches: 4. Germline-derived CDR1 and CDR2 are SGHAT and FQNNGV. The DNA of the CDR3 is TGTGCCAGCAGCTTAGTGGGACAGGTCGATGGCTACACCTTC. Translated: CASSLVGQVDGYTF.

The genes are TRBV9 and TRBJ1-1, with TRBD1 identical over 7 bases. V gave up 0 bases and J gave up 4 bases; unmatched junction bases: 6. This CDR3 has 15 amino acids. Looked up from germline, CDR1 is SGDLS and CDR2 is YYNGEE. The CDR3 DNA is TGTGCCAGCAGCGTAGTGAGAGGGGGCGGCACTGAAGCTTTCTTT. This translates into CASSVVRGGGTEAFF.

V gene TRBV5-5 combines with J gene TRBJ1-1, with 8 bases lining up with TRBD1. Looked up from germline, CDR1 is SGHKS and CDR2 is YYEKEE (reference sequence). Trimming took 2 bases from V and 4 from J; bases not matched to a gene: 7. The CDR3 is 15 amino acids. The CDR3 DNA follows: TGTGCCAGCAGCTTTCAGGGGGCGCAGTCCACTGAAGCTTTCTTT. This encodes CASSFQGAQSTEAFF.

The genes are TRBV18 and TRBJ2-3; 15 nucleotides agree with TRBD2. V lost 3 bases to trimming and J lost 1 base; unmatched junction nucleotides: 5. The CDR3 length is 18 residues. Looked up from germline, CDR1 is KGHSH and CDR2 is LQKENI. The CDR3: CASSPPGLAGGRTDTQYF. The CDR3 DNA follows: TGTGCCAGCTCACCTCCGGGACTAGCGGGGGGCCGCACAGATACGCAGTATTTT. Using reference TRBV18 and TRBJ2-3 for the parts outside the CDR3, the full variable domain is NAGVMQNPRHLVRRRGQEARLRCSPMKGHSHVYWYRQLPEEGLKFMVYLQKENIIDESGMPKERFSAEFPKEGPSILRIQQVVRGDSAAYFCASSPPGLAGGRTDTQYFGPGTRLTVL.

This chain uses TRBV5-1 with TRBJ1-1; tentative D call: TRBD1 (6 bases). The germline CDR1 and CDR2 sequences are SGHRS and YFSETQ. This CDR3 spans 18 amino acids. V dropped 5 bases and J dropped 0 bases, with 23 bases sitting between them. The CDR3 is CASSSPRRTDPLNTEAFF. CDR3 sequence (DNA): TGCGCCAGCAGTTCACCTAGGAGGACAGATCCCCTGAACACTGAAGCTTTCTTT.

J is TRBJ2-4 and V is TRBV2; 11 bases match TRBD2. This CDR3 is 16 amino acids long. Looked up from germline, CDR1 is SNHLY and CDR2 is FYNNEI. Trimming took 7 bases from V and 8 from J; bases not matched to a gene: 13. This CDR3 reads CASNTLAGGIGYIQYF. The DNA of the CDR3 is TGTGCCAGCAACACCTTAGCGGGGGGGATCGGGTACATTCAGTACTTC.

The chain joins TRBV10-3 to TRBJ2-7; no clear D. Per germline, CDR1 ENHRY and CDR2 SYGVKD. This CDR3 has 11 amino acids. V lost 4 bases and J lost 5, with 6 bases in between. In nucleotides, the CDR3 is TGTGCCATCAGTGTCCGAGACGAGCAGTACTTC. This translates into CAISVRDEQYF.

The rearrangement links TRBV9 to TRBJ1-6; 7 positions agree with TRBD1. The length of the CDR3 is 15 residues. Germline V gene data show CDR1 as SGDLS and CDR2 as YYNGEE. Trimming cost V 0 bases and J 7 bases; bases outside gene matches: 4. This CDR3 reads CASSVGGTANSPLHF. The CDR3 coding sequence is TGTGCCAGCAGCGTAGGGGGGACAGCCAATTCACCCCTCCACTTT.

This clone was counted between two and nine times. The rearrangement uses TRBV10-3 and TRBJ1-2; 10 positions match TRBD1. The trim removed 6 bases at V and 2 bases at J, leaving 6 bases unmatched. The CDR3 is 15 residues long. The germline gives CDR1 ENHRY, CDR2 SYGVKD. The CDR3 loop is CAIRPSDRGNYGYTF. The CDR3 DNA follows: TGTGCCATCAGACCCTCGGACAGGGGGAACTATGGCTACACCTTC.

V gene TRBV5-4 combines with J gene TRBJ1-4, with D tentatively TRBD1 (6 bases). The germline V gene has CDR1 SGHNT and CDR2 YYREEE (reference sequence). The length of the CDR3 is 16 residues. Trimming cost V 0 bases and J 1 base, with 10 bases left between them. The CDR3 loop is CASSLEGQRTNEKLFF. CDR3 in DNA: TGTGCCAGCAGCTTGGAGGGACAAAGAACTAATGAAAAACTGTTTTTT.

This clone was counted a single time. The chain couples TRBV5-1 to TRBJ1-1; D is undetermined. Trimming cost V 0 bases and J 0 bases, with 15 bases left between them. CDR1 is SGHRS, CDR2 YFSETQ, per germline. The CDR3 consists of 17 residues. The CDR3 bases are TGCGCCAGCAGCTTGGCCATAAGTCTATCCTTGAACACTGAAGCTTTCTTT. This gives the protein CASSLAISLSLNTEAFF.

The genes are TRBV19 and TRBJ2-7; tentative D call: TRBD1 (8 bases). The germline V and J ends were trimmed by 5 bases and 4 bases, with 18 bases remaining between them. The CDR3 extends over 15 amino acids. CDR1 and CDR2 from the germline V gene are LNHDA and SQIVND (reference sequence). CDR3 region: CASSSYRGGPYEQYF. The CDR3 bases are TGTGCCAGTAGTTCCTACAGGGGGGGGCCTTACGAGCAGTACTTC.

This CDR3 is CASSYNLVRAGVIRETQYF. CDR3 nucleotide sequence: TGTGCCAGCAGCTACAATTTGGTTCGGGCGGGGGTAATCCGAGAGACCCAGTACTTC. V and J are TRBV7-2 and TRBJ2-5; 7 bases map to TRBD2. Losses at the gene ends were 4 bases for V and 4 bases for J; bases not matched to a gene: 21. This CDR3 contains 19 residues. Germline CDR1 and CDR2: SGHTA and FQGNSA.

This clone was seen only a few times. The chain combines TRBV12-3 or TRBV12-4 with TRBJ1-2; the match to TRBD1 covers 11 bases. V lost 5 bases to trimming and J lost 7 bases; unmatched junction nucleotides: 3. The CDR3 contains 13 residues. CDR3: CASSRDRGFGYTF. The DNA of the CDR3 is TGTGCCAGCAGTCGGGACAGGGGGTTTGGCTACACCTTC.

The chain links TRBV29-1 to TRBJ1-2; D is possibly TRBD1 (5 bases). V lost 6 bases and J 6 bases, leaving 14 bases between the germline ends. Germline V gives CDR1 SQVTM, CDR2 ANQGSEA. The CDR3 is made up of 12 amino acids. The CDR3 region is CSVENPGNGYTF. CDR3 nucleotide sequence: TGCAGCGTGGAAAACCCAGGGAATGGCTACACCTTC.

The chain employs TRBV12-3 or TRBV12-4 and TRBJ1-5; D call uncertain. The CDR3 is 13 amino acids. V gave up 4 bases and J gave up 7 bases, with 11 bases separating them. CDR3 loop: CASSWAGRQPQHF. CDR3 DNA sequence: TGTGCCAGCAGTTGGGCAGGTCGACAGCCCCAGCATTTT.

This chain links TRBV18 with TRBJ1-2, with 9 nucleotides matching TRBD1. The V segment lost 0 bases and the J segment 4 bases; nucleotides outside the gene matches: 3. The CDR3 totals 15 residues. From germline, CDR1 is KGHSH and CDR2 LQKENI. The CDR3 nucleotides read TGTGCCAGCTCACCACCGGGACAGGGAGGCTATGGCTACACCTTC. Protein sequence: CASSPPGQGGYGYTF.

Points on this clone: Other DNA sequences from this sample encode an identical CDR3 as well. J is TRBJ1-1 and V is TRBV18; 9 nucleotides line up with TRBD1. V gave up 4 bases and J gave up 1 base; unmatched junction bases: 1. This CDR3 is 14 amino acids long. The V gene's germline CDR1 is KGHSH and CDR2 LQKENI. CDR3 in amino acids: CASSLGQGNTEAFF. The CDR3 nucleotides are TGTGCCAGCTCACTGGGACAGGGGAACACTGAAGCTTTCTTT.

This clone appeared a few times. The CDR3, as DNA: TGTGCCAGTAGTATTGTCGGGACAGGGGGGCCCGGCTATGGCTACACCTTC. It encodes CASSIVGTGGPGYGYTF. The V and J genes are TRBV19 and TRBJ1-2; 11 bases map to TRBD1. CDR3 length equals 17 residues. The germline CDR1 and CDR2 sequences are LNHDA and SQIVND (reference sequence). J was trimmed by 4 bases and V by 3 bases; bases with no gene match: 10.

The CDR3 loop reads CASSFEGGPEAFF. Written as DNA, the CDR3 is TGCGCCAGCAGCTTCGAAGGAGGTCCTGAAGCTTTCTTT. The rearrangement uses TRBV5-1 and TRBJ1-1; no reliable D call. The germline gives CDR1 SGHRS, CDR2 YFSETQ. The V gene lost 2 bases and the J gene lost 6 bases, with 11 bases spanning the gap. The CDR3 spans 13 residues.

The J gene is TRBJ1-2, the V gene TRBV12-5; TRBD1 is a possible D gene (6 bases). Trimming cost V 6 bases and J 0 bases, with 11 bases left between them. The germline V gene encodes CDR1 LGHNT and CDR2 FRNRAP. The CDR3 consists of 14 residues. The CDR3 spells CASGFGTTNYGYTF. The DNA for the CDR3 is TGTGCTAGTGGCTTCGGGACAACTAACTATGGCTACACCTTC.